This T cell receptor (beta chain) was recorded in a study of cytomegalovirus exposure and HLA in healthy donors. PCR used 60 Vbeta primers and 13 Jbeta primers. Profiled with immunoSEQ multiplex PCR; TCRdb holds only in-frame clones, not every one. The sample comprises 90,000 to 100,000 clones, around 67% of which are singletons, and approximately 1.8% rests with the top ten. Each donor's status was that of a healthy bone marrow donor. The V end lost 5 bases, the J end lost 0 bases, and 16 bases lay between the germline ends. CDR1 and CDR2 (germline): LNHDA, SQIVND (reference sequence). This CDR3 comprises 16 residues.

This chain connects TRBV19 to TRBJ1-1, with D maybe TRBD1 (6 bases). The clonotype originates from a male donor in good health and CMV-seronegative. Sequencing was carried out using PBMCs. The CDR3 sequence is CASSSQGQIMNTEAFF. CDR3 DNA: TGTGCCAGTAGTTCACAGGGCCAAATTATGAACACTGAAGCTTTCTTT. Filled out from reference TRBV19 and TRBJ1-1, the complete variable domain reads DGGITQSPKYLFRKEGQNVTLSCEQNLNHDAMYWYRQDPGQGLRLIYYSQIVNDFQKGDIAEGYSVSREKKESFPLTVTSAQKNPTAFYLCASSSQGQIMNTEAFFGQGTRLTVV.